These 9 T cell receptor beta chains came from one sample sequenced in a study of T-cell memory formation after mild COVID-19. TCRdb used MiXCR to reprocess the 5' RACE reads, holding one entry per CDR3 protein. The repertoire holds approximately 300,000 distinct CDR3 sequences, 15% seen once, with roughly 23% in the top ten. Sequencing input: PBMCs or a T cell subset sorted from them (not recorded which). The receptor source for this set is a young man who had mild COVID-19 (a few samples of this study predate the infection). Cell type and time point are not known.

The chain has TRBV7-8 and TRBJ2-7; TRBD1 might be the D (5 bases). The CDR3 contains 15 residues. Germline CDR1 is SGHVS and CDR2 is FQNEAQ. V was cut by 2 bases and J by 1 base, with 12 bases left in between. CDR3: CASSLRGHKSYEQYF. The CDR3, as DNA: TGTGCCAGCAGCTTACGAGGACACAAATCCTACGAGCAGTACTTC. Full variable domain (outside the CDR3, taken from reference TRBV7-8 and TRBJ2-7): GAGVSQSPRYKVAKRGQDVALRCDPISGHVSLFWYQQALGQGPEFLTYFQNEAQLDKSGLPSDRFFAERPEGSVSTLKIQRTQQEDSAVYLCASSLRGHKSYEQYFGPGTRLTVT.

The chain has TRBV4-1 and TRBJ2-2, with 9 positions matching TRBD1. This CDR3 region has 16 residues. Germline V gene data show CDR1 as MGHRA and CDR2 as YSYEKL. V gave up 3 bases and J gave up 6 bases; unmatched junction bases: 8. This CDR3 is CASSHPARQGAGELFF. DNA of the CDR3: TGCGCCAGCAGCCACCCGGCCCGACAGGGGGCCGGGGAGCTGTTTTTT.

J is TRBJ1-1 and V is TRBV12-3 or TRBV12-4; weak D call: TRBD1 (6 bases). V gave up 3 bases and J gave up 5 bases, with 13 bases separating them. This CDR3 has 14 residues. The CDR3 loop is CASSFSGAGTEAFF. DNA for the CDR3: TGTGCCAGCAGTTTCTCAGGGGCCGGGACTGAAGCTTTCTTT.

The chain joins TRBV7-9 to TRBJ1-3, with unresolved D. Germline assignment: CDR1 SEHNR and CDR2 FQNEAQ (reference sequence). CDR3 length equals 11 residues. V lost 6 bases to trimming and J lost 8 bases, with 8 bases between them. In nucleotides, the CDR3 is TGTGCCAGCAGTCGATCGGACACCATATATTTT. Its translation is CASSRSDTIYF.

This clonotype occurred a few times. The V call is TRBV7-2, the J call TRBJ1-1, with no clear D. The ends were cut back, 5 bases at V and 5 bases at J, with 15 bases in the middle. The germline V gene encodes CDR1 SGHTA and CDR2 FQGNSA. CDR3 size: 14 residues. This chain's CDR3 is CASSPRSVGTEAFF. CDR3 in DNA: TGTGCCAGCAGCCCGCGGTCGGTCGGAACTGAAGCTTTCTTT. Together with reference TRBV7-2 and TRBJ1-1, the CDR3 gives the full variable domain: GAGVSQSPSNKVTEKGKDVELRCDPISGHTALYWYRQSLGQGLEFLIYFQGNSAPDKSGLPSDRFSAERTGGSVSTLTIQRTQQEDSAVYLCASSPRSVGTEAFFGQGTRLTVV.

This clonotype showed up just a few times. The chain links TRBV10-3 to TRBJ2-1; tentatively, D is TRBD1 (5 bases). Germline V gene lookup returns CDR1 ENHRY and CDR2 SYGVKD. The length of the CDR3 is 14 residues. Trimming pared 6 bases from V and 4 bases from J, leaving 13 bases between. The CDR3 is CAIRDITPYNEQFF. The DNA of the CDR3 is TGTGCCATCAGGGACATTACACCGTACAATGAGCAGTTCTTC.

The CDR3 region has the DNA TGTGCCAGCAGCTTGGGGACAAAAGGGAATGAGCAGTTCTTC. Translation: CASSLGTKGNEQFF. The chain is built from TRBV7-8 and TRBJ2-1; maybe TRBD1 (6 bases). CDR3 length: 14 amino acids. Trimming took off 3 bases at V and 7 bases at J, with 13 bases between the two ends. Germline-derived CDR1 and CDR2 are SGHVS and FQNEAQ.

The chain has TRBV5-1 and TRBJ1-1; 7 nucleotides align to TRBD1. V lost 2 bases to trimming and J lost 7 bases; unmatched junction nucleotides: 11. The CDR3 contains 15 residues. Per germline, CDR1 SGHRS and CDR2 YFSETQ. As DNA, the CDR3 is TGCGCCAGCAGCTTAACCCAAGGGGGCTGGGATGAAGCTTTCTTT. Translating it yields CASSLTQGGWDEAFF.

The chain joins TRBV12-3 or TRBV12-4 to TRBJ1-1; 7 nucleotides agree with TRBD1. V lost 5 bases, J lost 6 bases, and 0 bases stayed unmatched. The CDR3 totals 11 residues. The CDR3 loop is CASSDRAEAFF. In DNA form, the CDR3 reads TGTGCCAGCAGTGACAGGGCTGAAGCTTTCTTT.